Listed below are T cell receptor beta chains from one sample, sequenced in a study of T cells in Graves' hyperthyroidism and ophthalmopathy. Using its own MiXCR run on the multiplex PCR reads, TCRdb lists one record per CDR3 protein. The table shows about 640,000 distinct CDR3 sequences, with around 20% occurring only once. The sample taken for sequencing was blood. The receptor source for this set is a young man with Graves' ophthalmopathy. The CDR3 runs from the conserved cysteine through the conserved F or W. Each record gives: clone size, J gene, V gene, CDR3 length, CDR3 protein. Clone size, where shown, is once, few, many, or a class for clones that have expanded.

>.|TRBJ2-7|TRBV4-1|16
CASSQGKGALVYEQYF
>.|TRBJ2-7|TRBV28|18
CASSFRALGGVVSYEQYF
>many|TRBJ2-7|TRBV27|18
CASSSPARMTGGTYEQYF
>many|TRBJ2-1|TRBV30|12
CASLDEGYEQFF
>few|TRBJ2-7|TRBV7-2|12
CASSQTPNEQYF
>.|TRBJ2-4|TRBV28|19
CASSFLYSQKGVAKNIQYF
>.|TRBJ2-7|TRBV11-2|14
CASSPRQTSYEQYF
>few|TRBJ2-2|TRBV19|16
CASRATDRGDTGELFF
>.|TRBJ2-3|TRBV6-1|16
CASSPLVAGGTDTQYF
>many|TRBJ2-2|TRBV5-1|14
CASSFLAPTGELFF
>few|TRBJ2-7|TRBV6-1|15
CASSSPGQADYEQYF
>many|TRBJ2-7|TRBV28|14
CASSGTGGSYEQYF
>.|TRBJ2-7|TRBV20-1|14
CSVPQGERDYEQYF
>many|TRBJ1-5|TRBV12-3/TRBV12-4|17
CASTLGQGIGIGQPQHF
>.|TRBJ1-5|TRBV6-2/TRBV6-3|16
CASSSGQGVSYQPQHF
>many|TRBJ1-1|TRBV30|13
CAWSVQGATEAFF
>.|TRBJ2-1|TRBV5-1|14
CASSRAGVFNEQFF
>many|TRBJ2-3|TRBV3-1|13
CASSQSVTDTQYF
>few|TRBJ2-7|TRBV6-1|14
CASSLITTGYEQYF
>.|TRBJ1-5|TRBV28|16
CASSLMGQGDNQPQHF
>.|TRBJ1-3|TRBV30|12
CAWSTSRNTIYF
>many|TRBJ2-2|TRBV20-1|21
CSARGALLDRWDSGDTGELFF
>.|TRBJ2-1|TRBV29-1|12
CSVDRRGHEQFF
>.|TRBJ1-1|TRBV6-1|13
CASIGMENTEAFF
>.|TRBJ1-6|TRBV7-9|15
CASRDTDRSNSPLHF
>many|TRBJ2-5|TRBV7-6|14
CASSTLAGEETQYF
>many|TRBJ1-5|TRBV6-1|14
CASSGQRGGQPQHF
>once|TRBJ2-6|TRBV7-9|16
CASSLATVSGANVLTF
>.|TRBJ2-7|TRBV27|12
CANPGPLYEQYF
>few|TRBJ1-1|TRBV20-1|14
CSARNGQGNTEAFF
>.|TRBJ2-1|TRBV28|14
CASSLISNTNEQFF
>few|TRBJ2-3|TRBV10-3|18
CAISHSGQGTLSTDTQYF
>.|TRBJ2-1|TRBV5-6|14
CASSPSGSGGEQFF
>.|TRBJ2-2|TRBV11-2|16
CASHYLTSGGTGELFF
>few|TRBJ2-2|TRBV20-1|13
CSASEGWTGELFF
>.|TRBJ1-5|TRBV12-3/TRBV12-4|18
CASSLAPAGGWGNQPQHF